The T cell receptor (beta chain) described here comes from a study of cytomegalovirus exposure and HLA in healthy donors. Germline CDR1 SQVTM, CDR2 ANQGSEA. The V gene end was trimmed by 6 bases and the J gene end by 4 bases; junction bases not matched to a gene: 2. The CDR3 runs to 12 residues. Regarding the study as a whole: In a later analysis, an Asian-associated ancestry cluster reportedly showed fewer N-insertions than the roughly 690-donor mean. In vitro testing confirmed a few CMV-associated chains as specific for CMV antigens.

The donors, nominally healthy at sampling, likely had unrecorded immune exposures. PCR involved 60 Vbeta and 13 Jbeta primers. Data came from immunoSEQ multiplex PCR; TCRdb stores just in-frame clones and leaves some out. The sample carries about 160,000 clones, more than 60% recorded once. A word on this clone: Antigen unknown. Distinct nucleotide sequences in the sample also encode this CDR3.

What was sequenced was PBMCs. The J gene is TRBJ1-1, the V gene TRBV29-1, with 10 positions matching TRBD1. This clonotype was obtained from a man aged 40-49 years in good health and CMV-seronegative. The CDR3 nucleotides are TGCAGCGTCGGACAGGGGGGCACTGAAGCTTTCTTT. It codes for CSVGQGGTEAFF.